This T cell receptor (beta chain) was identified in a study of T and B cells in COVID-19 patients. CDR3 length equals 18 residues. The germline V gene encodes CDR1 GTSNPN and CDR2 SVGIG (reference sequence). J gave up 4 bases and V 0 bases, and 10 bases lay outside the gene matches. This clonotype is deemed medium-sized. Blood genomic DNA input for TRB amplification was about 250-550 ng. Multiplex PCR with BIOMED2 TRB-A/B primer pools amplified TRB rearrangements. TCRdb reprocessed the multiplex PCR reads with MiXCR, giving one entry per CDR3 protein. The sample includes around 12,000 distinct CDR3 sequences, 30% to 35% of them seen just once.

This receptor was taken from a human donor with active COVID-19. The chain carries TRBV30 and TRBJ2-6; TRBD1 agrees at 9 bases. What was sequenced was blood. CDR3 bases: TGTGCCTGGAGTGTACCTACCGGGACAGGGCCGGGGGCCAACGTCCTGACTTTC. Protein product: CAWSVPTGTGPGANVLTF.